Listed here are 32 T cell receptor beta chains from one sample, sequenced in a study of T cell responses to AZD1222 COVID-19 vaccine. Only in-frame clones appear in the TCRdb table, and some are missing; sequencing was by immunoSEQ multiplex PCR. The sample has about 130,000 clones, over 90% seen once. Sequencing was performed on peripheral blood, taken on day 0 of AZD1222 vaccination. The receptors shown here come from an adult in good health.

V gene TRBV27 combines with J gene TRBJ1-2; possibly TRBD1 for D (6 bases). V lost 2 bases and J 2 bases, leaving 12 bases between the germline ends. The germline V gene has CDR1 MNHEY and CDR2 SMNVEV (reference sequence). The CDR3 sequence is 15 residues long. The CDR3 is CASSLKGTTNYGYTF. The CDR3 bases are TGTGCCAGCAGTTTAAAGGGGACAACCAACTATGGCTACACCTTC.

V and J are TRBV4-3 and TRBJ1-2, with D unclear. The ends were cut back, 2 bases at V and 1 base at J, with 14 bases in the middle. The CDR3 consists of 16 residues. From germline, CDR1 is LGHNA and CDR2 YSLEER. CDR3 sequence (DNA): TGCGCCAGCAGCCAATCCCACGGTGTAATTAACTATGGCTACACCTTC. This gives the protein CASSQSHGVINYGYTF.

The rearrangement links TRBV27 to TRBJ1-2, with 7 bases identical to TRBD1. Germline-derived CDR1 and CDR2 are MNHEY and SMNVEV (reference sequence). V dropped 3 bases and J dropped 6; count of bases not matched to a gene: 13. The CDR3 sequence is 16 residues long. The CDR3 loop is CASSFTPRGGLNGYTF. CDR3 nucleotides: TGTGCCAGCAGTTTTACCCCCCGAGGGGGCTTAAATGGCTACACCTTC.

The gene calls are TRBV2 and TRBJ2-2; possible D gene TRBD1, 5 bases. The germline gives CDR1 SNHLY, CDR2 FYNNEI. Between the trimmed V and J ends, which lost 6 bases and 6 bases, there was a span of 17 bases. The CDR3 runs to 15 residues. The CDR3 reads CASSPLPAGSGELFF. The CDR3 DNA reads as TGTGCCAGCAGCCCCCTTCCCGCAGGGTCCGGGGAGCTGTTTTTT.

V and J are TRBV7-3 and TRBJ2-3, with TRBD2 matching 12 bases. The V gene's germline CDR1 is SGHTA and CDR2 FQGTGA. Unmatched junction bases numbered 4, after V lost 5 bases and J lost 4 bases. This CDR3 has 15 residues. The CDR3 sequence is CASSPTSGRADTQYF. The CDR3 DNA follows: TGTGCCAGCAGCCCGACTAGCGGGAGAGCAGATACGCAGTATTTT.

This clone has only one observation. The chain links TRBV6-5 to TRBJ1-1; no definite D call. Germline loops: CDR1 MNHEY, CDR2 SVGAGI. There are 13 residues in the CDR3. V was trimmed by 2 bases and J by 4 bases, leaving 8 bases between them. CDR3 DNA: TGTGCCAGCAGTTACGGGGTCGTCACTGAAGCTTTCTTT. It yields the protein CASSYGVVTEAFF.

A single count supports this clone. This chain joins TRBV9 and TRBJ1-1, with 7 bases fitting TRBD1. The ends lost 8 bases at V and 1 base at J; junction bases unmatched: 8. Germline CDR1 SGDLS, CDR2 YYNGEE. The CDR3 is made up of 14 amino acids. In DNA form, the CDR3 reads TGTGCCAGATTTCAGGACAGGAGGAACACTGAAGCTTTCTTT. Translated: CARFQDRRNTEAFF. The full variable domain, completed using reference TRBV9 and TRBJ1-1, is DSGVTQTPKHLITATGQRVTLRCSPRSGDLSVYWYQQSLDQGLQFLIQYYNGEERAKGNILERFSAQQFPDLHSELNLSSLELGDSALYFCARFQDRRNTEAFFGQGTRLTVV.

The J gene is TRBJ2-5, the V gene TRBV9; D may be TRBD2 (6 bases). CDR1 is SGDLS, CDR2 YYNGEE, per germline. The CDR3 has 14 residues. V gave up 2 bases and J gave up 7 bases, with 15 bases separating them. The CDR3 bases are TGTGCCAGCAGCGTCGGGGATTTCGGGGGGACCCAGTACTTC. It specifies CASSVGDFGGTQYF.

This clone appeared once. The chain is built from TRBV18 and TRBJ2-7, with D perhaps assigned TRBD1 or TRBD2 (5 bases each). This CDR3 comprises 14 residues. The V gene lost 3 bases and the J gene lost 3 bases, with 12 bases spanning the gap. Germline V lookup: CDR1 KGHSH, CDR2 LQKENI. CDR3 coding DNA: TGTGCCAGCTCACCGGGTGGGGGTAACTACGAGCAGTACTTC. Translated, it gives CASSPGGGNYEQYF.

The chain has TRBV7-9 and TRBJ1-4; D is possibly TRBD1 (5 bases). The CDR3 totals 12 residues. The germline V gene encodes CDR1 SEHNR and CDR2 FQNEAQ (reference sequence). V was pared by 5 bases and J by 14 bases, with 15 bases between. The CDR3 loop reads CASSPPGTRLFF. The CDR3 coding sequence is TGTGCCAGCAGCCCACCGGGGACCCGGCTGTTTTTT.

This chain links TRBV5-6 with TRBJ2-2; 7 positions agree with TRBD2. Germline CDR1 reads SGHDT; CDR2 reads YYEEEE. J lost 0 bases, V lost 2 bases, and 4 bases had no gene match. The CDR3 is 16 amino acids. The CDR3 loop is CASSLEAGSNTGELFF. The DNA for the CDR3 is TGTGCCAGCAGCTTAGAAGCGGGGTCGAACACCGGGGAGCTGTTTTTT.

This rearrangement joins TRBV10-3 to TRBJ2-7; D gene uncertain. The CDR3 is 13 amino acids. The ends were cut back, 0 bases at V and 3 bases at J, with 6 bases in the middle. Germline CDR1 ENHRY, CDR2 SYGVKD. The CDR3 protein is CAISESKDYEQYF. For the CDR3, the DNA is TGTGCCATCAGTGAGTCTAAGGACTACGAGCAGTACTTC.

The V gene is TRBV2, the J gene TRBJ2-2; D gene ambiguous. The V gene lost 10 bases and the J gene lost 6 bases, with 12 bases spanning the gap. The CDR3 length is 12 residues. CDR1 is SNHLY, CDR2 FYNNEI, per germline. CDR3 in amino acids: CATSDPPGELFF. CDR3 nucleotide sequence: TGTGCCACCTCCGACCCACCCGGGGAGCTGTTTTTT.

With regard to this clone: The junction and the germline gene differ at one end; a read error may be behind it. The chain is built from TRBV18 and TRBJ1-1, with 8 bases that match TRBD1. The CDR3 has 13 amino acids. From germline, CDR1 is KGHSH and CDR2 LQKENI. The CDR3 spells CASTPENRGTAFF. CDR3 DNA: TGTGCCAGCACACCGGAGAACAGGGGGACAGCTTTCTTT.

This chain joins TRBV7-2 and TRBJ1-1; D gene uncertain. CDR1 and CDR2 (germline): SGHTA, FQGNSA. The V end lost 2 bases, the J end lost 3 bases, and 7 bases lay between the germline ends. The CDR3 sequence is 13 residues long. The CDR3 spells CASSLSWDTEAFF. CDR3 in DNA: TGTGCCAGCAGCTTATCCTGGGACACTGAAGCTTTCTTT. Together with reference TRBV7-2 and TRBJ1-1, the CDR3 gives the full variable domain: GAGVSQSPSNKVTEKGKDVELRCDPISGHTALYWYRQSLGQGLEFLIYFQGNSAPDKSGLPSDRFSAERTGGSVSTLTIQRTQQEDSAVYLCASSLSWDTEAFFGQGTRLTVV.

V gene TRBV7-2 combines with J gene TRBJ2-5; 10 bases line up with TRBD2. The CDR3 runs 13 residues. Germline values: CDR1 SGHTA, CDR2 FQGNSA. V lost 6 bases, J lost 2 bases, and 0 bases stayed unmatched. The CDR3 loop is CASRLAGQETQYF. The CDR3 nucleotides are TGTGCCAGCAGACTAGCGGGGCAAGAGACCCAGTACTTC.

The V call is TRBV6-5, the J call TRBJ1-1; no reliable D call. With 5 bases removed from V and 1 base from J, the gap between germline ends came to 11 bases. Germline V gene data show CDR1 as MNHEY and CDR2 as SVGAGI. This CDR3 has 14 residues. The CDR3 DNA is TGTGCCAGCAGTCCCTATGTAGGGAACACTGAAGCTTTCTTT. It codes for CASSPYVGNTEAFF.

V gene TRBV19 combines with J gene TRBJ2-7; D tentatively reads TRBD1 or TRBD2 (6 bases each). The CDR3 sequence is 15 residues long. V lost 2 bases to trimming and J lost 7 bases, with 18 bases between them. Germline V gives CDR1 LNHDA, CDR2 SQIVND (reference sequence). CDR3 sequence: CASSIYHREAFEQYF. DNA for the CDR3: TGTGCCAGTAGTATATATCACAGGGAGGCGTTTGAGCAGTACTTC.

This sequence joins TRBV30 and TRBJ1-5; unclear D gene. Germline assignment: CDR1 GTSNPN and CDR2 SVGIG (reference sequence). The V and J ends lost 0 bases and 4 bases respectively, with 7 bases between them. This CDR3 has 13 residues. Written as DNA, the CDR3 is TGTGCCTGGAGTGTTGGGCGAAATCAGCCCCAGCATTTT. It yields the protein CAWSVGRNQPQHF.

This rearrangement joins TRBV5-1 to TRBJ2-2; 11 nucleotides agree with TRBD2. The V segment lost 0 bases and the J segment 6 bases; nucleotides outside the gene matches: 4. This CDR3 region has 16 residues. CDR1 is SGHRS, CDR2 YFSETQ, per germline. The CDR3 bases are TGCGCCAGCAGCTTGGAGGGACTAGCGGACCCCGGGGAGCTGTTTTTT. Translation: CASSLEGLADPGELFF.

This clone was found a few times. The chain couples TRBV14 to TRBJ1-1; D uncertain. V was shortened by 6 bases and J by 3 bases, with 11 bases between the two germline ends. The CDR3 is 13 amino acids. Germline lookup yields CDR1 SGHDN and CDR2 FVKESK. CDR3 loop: CASSLGPDTEAFF. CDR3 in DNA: TGTGCCAGCAGTCTCGGACCGGACACTGAAGCTTTCTTT.

CDR3 residues: CAWSVLVEGQVRFSNQPQHF. The CDR3 DNA reads TGTGCCTGGAGTGTACTAGTAGAGGGACAGGTTCGATTCAGCAATCAGCCCCAGCATTTT. The chain has TRBV30 and TRBJ1-5, with 8 positions matching TRBD1. CDR3 length: 20 amino acids. J gave up 1 base and V 0 bases, and 17 bases lay outside the gene matches. Germline values: CDR1 GTSNPN, CDR2 SVGIG (reference sequence).

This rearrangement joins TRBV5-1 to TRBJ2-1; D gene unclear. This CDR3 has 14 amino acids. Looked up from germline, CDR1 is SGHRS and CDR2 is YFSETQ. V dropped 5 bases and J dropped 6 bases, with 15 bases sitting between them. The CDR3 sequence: CASRRADPRNEQFF. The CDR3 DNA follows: TGCGCCAGCAGACGCGCGGACCCCCGCAATGAGCAGTTCTTC.

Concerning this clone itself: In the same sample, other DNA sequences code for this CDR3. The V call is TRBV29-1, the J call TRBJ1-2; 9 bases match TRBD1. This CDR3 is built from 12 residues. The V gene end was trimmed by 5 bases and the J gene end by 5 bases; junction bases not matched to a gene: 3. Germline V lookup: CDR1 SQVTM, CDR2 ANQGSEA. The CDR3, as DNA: TGCAGCGTTCCCGGGACAGGGTATGGCTACACCTTC. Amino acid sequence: CSVPGTGYGYTF. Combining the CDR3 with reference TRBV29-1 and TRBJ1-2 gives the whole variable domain SAVISQKPSRDICQRGTSLTIQCQVDSQVTMMFWYRQQPGQSLTLIATANQGSEATYESGFVIDKFPISRPNLTFSTLTVSNMSPEDSSIYLCSVPGTGYGYTFGSGTRLTVV.

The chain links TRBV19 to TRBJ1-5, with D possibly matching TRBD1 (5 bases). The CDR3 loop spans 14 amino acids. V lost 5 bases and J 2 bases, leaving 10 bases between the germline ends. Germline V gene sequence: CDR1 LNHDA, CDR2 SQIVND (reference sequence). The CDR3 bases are TGTGCCAGTAGTCTACAGGCCGGCAATCAGCCCCAGCATTTT. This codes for CASSLQAGNQPQHF.

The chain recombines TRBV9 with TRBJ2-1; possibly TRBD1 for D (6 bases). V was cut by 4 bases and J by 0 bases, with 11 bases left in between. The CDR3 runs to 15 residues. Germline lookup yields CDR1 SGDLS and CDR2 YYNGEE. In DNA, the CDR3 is TGTGCCAGCAGCTCCACAGGGAGCTCCTACAATGAGCAGTTCTTC. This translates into CASSSTGSSYNEQFF. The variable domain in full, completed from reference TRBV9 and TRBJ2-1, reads DSGVTQTPKHLITATGQRVTLRCSPRSGDLSVYWYQQSLDQGLQFLIQYYNGEERAKGNILERFSAQQFPDLHSELNLSSLELGDSALYFCASSSTGSSYNEQFFGPGTRLTVL.

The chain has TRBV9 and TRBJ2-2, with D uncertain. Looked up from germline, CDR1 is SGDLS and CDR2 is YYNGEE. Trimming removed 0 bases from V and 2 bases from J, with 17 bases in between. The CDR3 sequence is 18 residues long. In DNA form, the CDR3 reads TGTGCCAGCAGCGTAGTAGCCTCCCGCAACTTAAACACCGGGGAGCTGTTTTTT. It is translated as CASSVVASRNLNTGELFF.

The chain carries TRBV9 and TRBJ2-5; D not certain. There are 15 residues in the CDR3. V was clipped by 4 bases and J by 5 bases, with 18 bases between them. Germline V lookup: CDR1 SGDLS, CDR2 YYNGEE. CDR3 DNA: TGTGCCAGCAGCCCAAGATCTAGAGCTTGGGAGACCCAGTACTTC. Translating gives CASSPRSRAWETQYF.

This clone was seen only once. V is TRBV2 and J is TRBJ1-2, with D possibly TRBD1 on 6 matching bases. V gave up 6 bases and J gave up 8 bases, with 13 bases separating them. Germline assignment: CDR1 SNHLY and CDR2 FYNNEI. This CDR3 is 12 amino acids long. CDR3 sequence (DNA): TGTGCCAGCAGGGGCAACAGGGTGGGCTACACCTTC. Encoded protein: CASRGNRVGYTF. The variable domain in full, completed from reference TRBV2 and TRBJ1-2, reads EPEVTQTPSHQVTQMGQEVILRCVPISNHLYFYWYRQILGQKVEFLVSFYNNEISEKSEIFDDQFSVERPDGSNFTLKIRSTKLEDSAMYFCASRGNRVGYTFGSGTRLTVV.

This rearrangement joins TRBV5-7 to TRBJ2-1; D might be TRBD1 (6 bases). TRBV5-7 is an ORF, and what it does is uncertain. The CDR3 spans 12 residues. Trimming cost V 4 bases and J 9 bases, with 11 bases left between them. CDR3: CASSQGQFEQFF. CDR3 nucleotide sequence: TGTGCCAGCAGCCAAGGACAGTTTGAGCAGTTCTTC.

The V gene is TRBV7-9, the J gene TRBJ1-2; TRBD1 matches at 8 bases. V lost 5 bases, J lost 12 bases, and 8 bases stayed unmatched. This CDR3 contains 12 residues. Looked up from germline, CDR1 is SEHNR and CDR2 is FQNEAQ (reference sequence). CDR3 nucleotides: TGTGCCAGCAGCCCCTCCGGGACAGGAGACACCTTC. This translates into CASSPSGTGDTF.

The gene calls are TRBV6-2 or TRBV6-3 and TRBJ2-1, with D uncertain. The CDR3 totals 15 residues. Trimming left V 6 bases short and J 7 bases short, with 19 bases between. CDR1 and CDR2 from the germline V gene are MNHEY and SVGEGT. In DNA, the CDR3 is TGTGCCAGCAGCCCCCTAGGTTCCCCAACAAATGAGCAGTTCTTC. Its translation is CASSPLGSPTNEQFF.